This TCR beta chain was captured in a study of blood T cell repertoires in COVID-19. For the study at large: Collection of acute and convalescent COVID-19 samples took place in the United States, Italy and Spain.

This clone was found many times. In germline, CDR1 is SGHVS, CDR2 FQNEAQ. The CDR3 length is 14 residues. Trimming removed 4 bases from V and 5 bases from J; junction bases left unmatched: 4. Participants were aged roughly 18 to 90 years, lived in some 23 US areas, and enrolled virtually. Cohort placement rested on clinical history that participants reported themselves. Produced via immunoSEQ multiplex PCR; TCRdb's table is partial and in-frame only. The data show 330,000 or so clones, over 80% seen once. The receptor's source is a man aged 25-45 years who had recovered from COVID-19. Input material: PBMCs or T cells enriched from blood (not recorded which). The V gene is TRBV7-8, the J gene TRBJ1-1; 10 nucleotides agree with TRBD1. The CDR3 DNA reads as TGTGCCAGCAGCTCAAGACAGGGGGCAACTGAAGCTTTCTTT. Translated, it gives CASSSRQGATEAFF.